These 9 T cell receptor beta chains were all obtained from the same sample, sequenced in a study of blood T cell repertoires in COVID-19. Using immunoSEQ multiplex PCR, the repertoire was profiled, and TCRdb retains in-frame clones only, with some absent. The data contain roughly 260,000 clones, around 86% of them singletons. Sequencing was performed on PBMCs or T cells enriched from blood (not recorded which). The receptor source for this set is a woman between 18 and 29 years old who had recovered from COVID-19.

This clone was seen repeatedly, ten times or more. This chain links TRBV7-9 with TRBJ2-3, with 8 positions matching TRBD2. CDR3 length equals 16 residues. V gave up 4 bases and J gave up 7 bases; unmatched junction bases: 13. Germline V gives CDR1 SEHNR, CDR2 FQNEAQ (reference sequence). The CDR3 sequence: CASSWLESGSGNTQYF. CDR3 bases: TGTGCCAGCAGCTGGCTTGAGAGCGGGAGCGGAAATACGCAGTATTTT. The full variable domain, completed using reference TRBV7-9 and TRBJ2-3, is DTGVSQNPRHKITKRGQNVTFRCDPISEHNRLYWYRQTLGQGPEFLTYFQNEAQLEKSRLLSDRFSAERPKGSFSTLEIQRTEQGDSAMYLCASSWLESGSGNTQYFGPGTRLTVL.

The rearrangement links TRBV12-5 to TRBJ2-2; the match to TRBD1 covers 9 bases. In germline, CDR1 is LGHNT, CDR2 FRNRAP. CDR3 length equals 17 residues. The V and J ends lost 1 base and 0 bases, in that order; junction bases with no gene match: 3. The CDR3 region has the DNA TGTGCTAGTGGTTTGGGCACAGGGGGCCCGAACACCGGGGAGCTGTTTTTT. It yields the protein CASGLGTGGPNTGELFF.

This chain connects TRBV7-9 to TRBJ2-1; a possible D gene is TRBD2 (5 bases). The germline V and J ends were trimmed by 0 bases and 10 bases, with 10 bases remaining between them. The germline CDR1 and CDR2 sequences are SEHNR and FQNEAQ (reference sequence). CDR3 length: 13 amino acids. This chain's CDR3 is CASSLAGRPEQFF. DNA for the CDR3: TGTGCCAGCAGCTTAGCGGGGAGACCAGAGCAGTTCTTC. Together with reference TRBV7-9 and TRBJ2-1, the CDR3 gives the full variable domain: DTGVSQNPRHKITKRGQNVTFRCDPISEHNRLYWYRQTLGQGPEFLTYFQNEAQLEKSRLLSDRFSAERPKGSFSTLEIQRTEQGDSAMYLCASSLAGRPEQFFGPGTRLTVL.

Of note for this clone: One end of the junction varies from germline; a read error may be responsible. This chain connects TRBV30 to TRBJ2-5; D is possibly TRBD2 (6 bases). CDR3 length: 12 residues. Germline values: CDR1 GTSNPN, CDR2 SVGIG (reference sequence). CDR3 protein: CAGSRYQETQYF. CDR3 coding DNA: TGCGCGGGGTCCAGGTACCAAGAGACCCAGTACTTC.

The CDR3 nucleotides are TGTGCCAGCAGACGACAGGGGATGACAGATACGCAGTATTTT. This gives the protein CASRRQGMTDTQYF. The chain carries TRBV28 and TRBJ2-3; TRBD1 matches 8 bases. V lost 6 bases to trimming and J lost 3 bases; unmatched junction nucleotides: 5. The CDR3 is 14 residues long. The germline V gene encodes CDR1 MDHEN and CDR2 SYDVKM.

The V gene is TRBV7-9, the J gene TRBJ1-4, with D possibly matching TRBD1 (6 bases). V shed 5 bases and J shed 7 bases, with 17 bases lying between them. CDR3 length equals 15 residues. Germline V gene data show CDR1 as SEHNR and CDR2 as FQNEAQ (reference sequence). CDR3 amino acids: CASSPWTDTSEKLFF. The CDR3 DNA follows: TGTGCCAGCAGCCCTTGGACAGATACAAGTGAAAAACTGTTTTTT.

This clone came up a few times. CDR3 DNA sequence: TGTGCCAGCAGTTTATCGGGACTGAACCCCAGCAATCAGCCCCAGCATTTT. Amino acid sequence: CASSLSGLNPSNQPQHF. The chain uses TRBV27 and TRBJ1-5; a possible D gene is TRBD1 (5 bases). The CDR3 totals 17 residues. Looked up from germline, CDR1 is MNHEY and CDR2 is SMNVEV (reference sequence). Trimming left V 0 bases short and J 1 base short, with 13 bases between.

This clone was recorded only once. The chain recombines TRBV7-2 with TRBJ2-3, with 8 bases that match TRBD1. The CDR3 spans 15 residues. With 4 bases clipped from V and 2 bases from J, the junction kept 5 bases outside the gene matches. The V gene's germline CDR1 is SGHTA and CDR2 FQGNSA. CDR3 sequence reads: CASSSRTGNTDTQYF. CDR3 DNA: TGTGCCAGCAGCTCTAGGACAGGGAACACAGATACGCAGTATTTT.

The rearrangement uses TRBV3-1 (or the pseudogene TRBV3-2) and TRBJ2-1; 10 bases are shared with TRBD1. The germline CDR1 and CDR2 sequences are LGHDT and YNNKEL (reference sequence). V trimming: 7 bases; J trimming: 6 bases; junction bases outside the gene matches: 9. CDR3 length equals 15 residues. The CDR3 DNA is TGTGCCAGCATAGCACCGGGACAGGGGCGCAATGAGCAGTTCTTC. It is translated as CASIAPGQGRNEQFF.